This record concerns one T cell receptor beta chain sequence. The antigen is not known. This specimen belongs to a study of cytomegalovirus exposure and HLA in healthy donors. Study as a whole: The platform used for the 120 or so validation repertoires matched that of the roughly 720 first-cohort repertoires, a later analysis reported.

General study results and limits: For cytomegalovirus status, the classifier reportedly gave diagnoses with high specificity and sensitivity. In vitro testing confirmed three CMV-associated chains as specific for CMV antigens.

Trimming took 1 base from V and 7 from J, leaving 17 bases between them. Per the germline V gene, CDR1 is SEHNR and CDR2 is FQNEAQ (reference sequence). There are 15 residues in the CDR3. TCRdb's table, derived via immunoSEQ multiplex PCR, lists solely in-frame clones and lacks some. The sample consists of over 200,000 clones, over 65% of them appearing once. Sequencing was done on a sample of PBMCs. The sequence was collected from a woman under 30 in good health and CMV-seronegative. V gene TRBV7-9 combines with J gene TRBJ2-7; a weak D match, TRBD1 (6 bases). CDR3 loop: CASSLVMGAREEQYF. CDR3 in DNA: TGTGCCAGCAGCTTAGTAATGGGGGCGAGAGAAGAGCAGTACTTC.